The TCR beta chain described here comes from a study of blood T cell repertoires in COVID-19 (dated by TCRdb to 2018 to 2021). With respect to the entire study: Samples covering the acute and convalescent phases of COVID-19 were provided by collaborators in the United States, Italy and Spain. The prospective study material was composed of cDNA or gDNA derived from T cells, B-cell-depleted T cells, or PBMCs. Deeply sampled blood TCRbeta repertoires from subjects exposed to, actively infected with, or recovered from COVID-19 were included in the dataset. The repertoires were released in a freely available public database intended as a resource for research on the immune response to SARS-CoV-2. The samples were drawn from two sources: the first 160 participants of the ongoing ImmuneRACE study, and some 1,300 subjects contributed by 6 global collaborators. Sample metadata almost always included a de-identified subject ID, COVID-19 status, age in years and sex. Where available, HLA class I and class II types were obtained from metadata supplied by the sample provider rather than from assay-based typing. General findings and caveats noted by the study authors: How much clinical and demographic metadata was included differed by source and by participant, and the metadata was provided uncurated.

In the case of this clone: Its antigen is currently not known. Base qualities are not provided; no much larger clone lies one nucleotide away.

Collaborating institutions collected whole blood in K2EDTA tubes following their own protocols. For TCRbeta analysis, collaborator samples were shipped as frozen whole blood, as isolated PBMCs, or as DNA extracted from either sample type. TCRbeta CDR3 regions were amplified from genomic DNA by means of the immunoSEQ Assay, a bias-controlled multiplex PCR. The authors' analysis ran thus. The number of nucleated cells in each sample was estimated from the amplification of reference gene primers within the assay. To quantify the absolute abundance of each unique TCRbeta CDR3 rearrangement, sequence reads were collapsed and filtered. For each sample, productive Simpson clonality was calculated as the square root of Simpson's diversity index over productive rearrangements. TCRdb provides this immuneACCESS table in a form limited to in-frame rearrangements. Some clones are lacking; in checked studies, under half of them reflect an unresolved V gene, and why the rest are absent is not known. V, J and clone size are those of that table, while D and trimming were read from the DNA. The sample contains nearly 95,000 clones, 75% to 90% of them found a single time. The ten largest clonotypes hold approximately 1.5% of the sample.

This sequence was found in a human donor with active COVID-19. The donor label of this sample is uncertain. Sequencing was done on a sample of peripheral blood.

The CDR3 region reads CASSADSYGYTF. The nucleotides read TGTGCCAGCAGCGCGGACAGCTATGGCTACACCTTC. The receptor chain draws on TRBV5-4 and TRBJ1-2, and TRBD1 may be the D gene, going by 6 matching bases. V is reduced by 4 bases and J by 4 bases, leaving a spacing of 8 bases between them. The CDR3 numbers 12 residues from cysteine through phenylalanine. The sequence is cut down to CDR3 DNA, 36 bases in frame from base 1. The germline V gene encodes CDR1 SGHNT and CDR2 YYREEE (reference sequence).